Below, 8 T cell receptor beta chains from the same sample are listed, as sequenced in a study of blood T cell repertoires in COVID-19 (dated by TCRdb to 2019 to 2021). Library creation used the immunoSEQ multiplex PCR assay. TCRdb retrieved this table from immuneACCESS and kept in-frame rearrangements only. Not all clones are present; in checked studies, unresolved V genes account for under half, and no reason is known for the remainder. This sample has 150,000 to 200,000 clones in its table, and 80% to 85% of those were observed once. Together, the top ten hold 13% to 15% of the sample. The sample consisted of peripheral blood. These receptors were obtained from a woman aged 70-85 years with COVID-19, enrolled during active disease.

CDR3 nucleotides: TGTGCCAGCAGCTTAGCGGGGGGTGGTGGCTACACCTTC. Its protein product is CASSLAGGGGYTF. This rearrangement joins TRBV7-8 to TRBJ1-2; D may be TRBD1 (5 bases). The ends were cut back, 0 bases at V and 7 bases at J, with 9 bases in the middle. The germline CDR1 and CDR2 sequences are SGHVS and FQNEAQ. The CDR3 length is 13 residues.

The CDR3, as DNA: TGTGCCGTAGACACACTGAACACTGAAGCTTTCTTT. It is translated as CAVDTLNTEAFF. The chain recombines TRBV6-5 with TRBJ1-1; D remains unclear. This CDR3 has 12 amino acids. Deletions cut 11 bases from V and 0 bases from J, with 10 bases between. Per germline, CDR1 MNHEY and CDR2 SVGAGI.

This clone was observed once. The genes are TRBV2 and TRBJ1-6; a possible D gene is TRBD1 (5 bases). V lost 7 bases to trimming and J lost 9 bases, with 13 bases between them. This CDR3 has 13 residues. The germline gives CDR1 SNHLY, CDR2 FYNNEI. As DNA, the CDR3 is TGTGCCAGCAAAAGGGGTAATCCTTCACCCCTCCACTTT. Translating it yields CASKRGNPSPLHF.

The rearrangement uses TRBV19 and TRBJ2-1, with a tentative D call TRBD2 (6 bases). CDR1 is LNHDA, CDR2 SQIVND, per germline (reference sequence). Trimming cost V 6 bases and J 7 bases, with 19 bases left between them. The CDR3 runs 15 residues. The CDR3 nucleotides are TGTGCCAGTAGGGAACCGGGCCGGGGGTTGAATGAGCAGTTCTTC. This sequence encodes CASREPGRGLNEQFF.

The chain combines TRBV6-1 with TRBJ2-7, with TRBD2 matching over 8 bases. This CDR3 is 15 amino acids long. Trimming removed 2 bases from V and 6 bases from J; junction bases left unmatched: 9. Germline CDR1 is MNHNS and CDR2 is SASEGT. CDR3 residues: CASSELSGAGGEQYV. CDR3 nucleotides: TGTGCCAGCAGTGAATTGTCAGGGGCGGGGGGCGAGCAGTACGTC.

The chain carries TRBV9 and TRBJ2-1; 11 positions agree with TRBD2. Per germline, CDR1 SGDLS and CDR2 YYNGEE. The CDR3 is made up of 14 amino acids. Trimming cost V 4 bases and J 5 bases; bases outside gene matches: 2. The CDR3 DNA reads as TGTGCCAGCAGCACTAGCGGGGGTAACAATGAGCAGTTCTTC. Translating gives CASSTSGGNNEQFF.

The chain is built from TRBV7-9 and TRBJ1-1; 7 bases align to TRBD1. V dropped 5 bases and J dropped 0; count of bases not matched to a gene: 9. CDR1 is SEHNR, CDR2 FQNEAQ, per germline (reference sequence). This CDR3 is 16 amino acids long. The CDR3 loop reads CASSPRTGGMNTEAFF. CDR3 nucleotides: TGTGCCAGCAGCCCAAGGACAGGTGGGATGAACACTGAAGCTTTCTTT.

As concerns this clone: A junction end diverges from the germline sequence, so it may reflect a read error. The CDR3 DNA reads as TGTGCCAGCAGTTATGATAGTCAAGCGACCCAGTACTTC. It is translated as CASSYDSQATQYF. The gene calls are TRBV6-5 and TRBJ2-5; D unclear. The CDR3 has 13 residues. Germline V gene sequence: CDR1 MNHEY, CDR2 SVGAGI.